The 5 T cell receptor beta chains below come from one sample, sequenced in a study of T-cell reconstitution after alpha-beta-depleted transplantation in children. Preparation of the TCRbeta library involved a method that used unique molecular identifiers. One entry per CDR3 protein, called by TCRdb with MiXCR from the PCR reads. The table records approximately 97,000 distinct CDR3 sequences, roughly 7.1% of them present only once. The material was PBMCs, obtained before TCRalphabeta/CD19-depleted stem cell transplant. Every receptor here comes from a boy between 2 and 15 years old with acute lymphoblastic leukemia, due to receive a stem cell transplant.

There are many counts of this clonotype. This chain links TRBV28 with TRBJ2-3, with D hard to call. Germline V gene lookup returns CDR1 MDHEN and CDR2 SYDVKM. Trimming shortened V by 3 bases and J by 4 bases, and 8 bases separated the two germline ends. This CDR3 comprises 13 residues. The CDR3: CASSLLRPDTQYF. In DNA, the CDR3 is TGTGCCAGCAGTTTGTTGAGGCCAGATACGCAGTATTTT.

In this sample, this clonotype turned up many times. The rearrangement uses TRBV5-1 and TRBJ2-7, with 9 positions matching TRBD1. The germline CDR1 and CDR2 sequences are SGHRS and YFSETQ. The V segment lost 0 bases and the J segment 0 bases; nucleotides outside the gene matches: 1. The CDR3 is 15 amino acids. The CDR3 sequence is CASSLAGQGSYEQYF. The DNA of the CDR3 is TGCGCCAGCAGCTTGGCGGGACAGGGCTCCTACGAGCAGTACTTC.

This clonotype was counted only a few times. The chain uses TRBV2 and TRBJ2-1; D is perhaps TRBD1 (7 bases). The CDR3 loop spans 14 amino acids. V dropped 8 bases and J dropped 7 bases, with 18 bases sitting between them. Germline CDR1 reads SNHLY; CDR2 reads FYNNEI. The CDR3 reads CASYRQGGRNEQFF. The CDR3 DNA reads TGTGCCAGCTATAGACAGGGAGGAAGGAATGAGCAGTTCTTC.

This clonotype counts as medium-sized (0.01 to 0.1%). The V call is TRBV11-2, the J call TRBJ2-3; D uncertain. Germline assignment: CDR1 SGHAT and CDR2 FQNNGV. Between the trimmed V and J ends, which lost 0 bases and 4 bases, there was a span of 11 bases. The CDR3 runs to 15 residues. CDR3 loop: CASSLEVGVSDTQYF. The CDR3 DNA reads TGTGCCAGCAGCTTAGAGGTCGGTGTTTCAGATACGCAGTATTTT.

This clonotype came up many times. The rearrangement links TRBV6-6 to TRBJ1-1; D gene uncertain. Trimming took off 4 bases at V and 3 bases at J, with 3 bases between the two ends. CDR3 length equals 11 residues. CDR1 and CDR2 (germline): MNHNY, SVGAGI (reference sequence). The CDR3 region is CASSSDTEAFF. As DNA, the CDR3 is TGTGCCAGCAGTTCGGACACTGAAGCTTTCTTT.